A single sample gave rise to the 12 T cell receptor beta chains below, sequenced in a study of blood T cell repertoires in COVID-19. Data came from immunoSEQ multiplex PCR; TCRdb stores just in-frame clones and leaves some out. The sample contains 200,000 to 250,000 clones, 85% of which appear only once. Sequencing was performed on peripheral blood. These receptors originate from a man aged 40-55 years with acute or convalescent COVID-19.

The chain joins TRBV19 to TRBJ1-2; possibly TRBD1 for D (6 bases). V was cut by 5 bases and J by 5 bases, with 18 bases left in between. This CDR3 comprises 15 residues. Per germline, CDR1 LNHDA and CDR2 SQIVND (reference sequence). CDR3 sequence: CASSPRTVSGYGYTF. DNA of the CDR3: TGTGCCAGTAGTCCGCGGACAGTCTCGGGGTATGGCTACACCTTC. The full variable domain, its missing parts supplied by reference TRBV19 and TRBJ1-2, is DGGITQSPKYLFRKEGQNVTLSCEQNLNHDAMYWYRQDPGQGLRLIYYSQIVNDFQKGDIAEGYSVSREKKESFPLTVTSAQKNPTAFYLCASSPRTVSGYGYTFGSGTRLTVV.

The chain couples TRBV7-9 to TRBJ1-2, with 8 bases fitting TRBD1. Germline trimming cut 5 bases from V and 7 bases from J; bases unmatched to any gene: 3. Germline CDR1 is SEHNR and CDR2 is FQNEAQ (reference sequence). The CDR3 has 12 residues. In nucleotides, the CDR3 is TGTGCCAGCAGCCATGACAGGGGTGGCTACACCTTC. It translates to CASSHDRGGYTF.

The V gene is TRBV10-1, the J gene TRBJ2-7; 12 bases map to TRBD1. Trimming cost V 5 bases and J 5 bases; bases outside gene matches: 10. The CDR3 extends over 16 amino acids. The V gene's germline CDR1 is WNHNN and CDR2 SYGVQD (reference sequence). CDR3 sequence: CASSYDRDRGLNEQYF. Here the CDR3 DNA reads TGCGCCAGCAGTTACGACCGGGACAGGGGGCTGAACGAGCAGTACTTC.

The CDR3 region has the DNA TGTGCCAGCAGTTACCGGGGAATTAACTATGGCTACACCTTC. This codes for CASSYRGINYGYTF. This chain uses TRBV6-5 with TRBJ1-2; D is unclear. In germline, CDR1 is MNHEY, CDR2 SVGAGI. This CDR3 is built from 14 residues. The V end lost 2 bases, the J end lost 1 base, and 8 bases lay between the germline ends.

The chain employs TRBV19 and TRBJ2-5; 7 bases are a match to TRBD1. The CDR3 covers 16 residues. CDR1 LNHDA and CDR2 SQIVND come from the germline V gene (reference sequence). V was clipped by 3 bases and J by 3 bases; unmatched bases: 10. CDR3 in DNA: TGTGCCAGTAGTATCGGAGGCAGGGGGATGAAAGAGACCCAGTACTTC. It encodes CASSIGGRGMKETQYF.

The chain combines TRBV7-2 with TRBJ1-1; D uncertain. Germline assignment: CDR1 SGHTA and CDR2 FQGNSA. The CDR3 extends over 13 amino acids. Between the trimmed V and J ends, which lost 2 bases and 1 base, there was a span of 5 bases. CDR3 nucleotides: TGTGCCAGCAGCTTACGCGCGAACACTGAAGCTTTCTTT. Translating it yields CASSLRANTEAFF.

The J gene is TRBJ1-5, the V gene TRBV19; no definite D call. Trimming left V 7 bases short and J 0 bases short, with 13 bases between. The germline V gene encodes CDR1 LNHDA and CDR2 SQIVND (reference sequence). CDR3 length: 15 amino acids. The CDR3 coding sequence is TGTGCCAGTACCGAGTTAGTTTATAGCAATCAGCCCCAGCATTTT. This encodes CASTELVYSNQPQHF.

The rearrangement uses TRBV1 and TRBJ1-1; TRBD1 was called by the table and not checked on the DNA. TRBV1 is recorded as a pseudogene. The CDR3 totals 16 residues. The CDR3 DNA sequence: TGCACCAGCAGCCAAGCCCCCAGGGGCTTGAACACTGAAGCTTTCTTT. Protein sequence: CTSSQAPRGLNTEAFF.

In DNA form, the CDR3 reads TGTGCCAGCAGCTTAGGCGACAGGGGGCACCAGCCCCAGCATTTT. Translated, it gives CASSLGDRGHQPQHF. V is TRBV7-9 and J is TRBJ1-5; 10 bases are shared with TRBD1. Germline assignment: CDR1 SEHNR and CDR2 FQNEAQ (reference sequence). J lost 7 bases, V lost 1 base, and 4 bases had no gene match. The CDR3 runs 15 residues.

The chain uses TRBV5-1 and TRBJ2-7; 10 nucleotides align to TRBD2. V was clipped by 0 bases and J by 3 bases; unmatched bases: 6. This CDR3 contains 16 residues. CDR1 and CDR2 from the germline V gene are SGHRS and YFSETQ. The CDR3 coding sequence is TGCGCCAGCAGCTTGGGATCTAGCGGGGGCCACTACGAGCAGTACTTC. Its translation: CASSLGSSGGHYEQYF.

Only one count was recorded for this clone. The CDR3 sequence: CASSLIVAGANVLTF. CDR3 DNA: TGTGCCAGCAGCTTAATCGTGGCCGGGGCCAACGTCCTGACTTTC. The chain is built from TRBV11-2 and TRBJ2-6; D unresolved. The CDR3 runs to 15 residues. Germline V CDR1 and CDR2: SGHAT, FQNNGV. Trimming cost V 2 bases and J 4 bases, with 9 bases left between them.

The gene calls are TRBV29-1 and TRBJ1-1, with D uncertain. Looked up from germline, CDR1 is SQVTM and CDR2 is ANQGSEA. Trimming removed 3 bases from V and 1 base from J, with 6 bases in between. This CDR3 is built from 12 residues. The CDR3 DNA is TGCAGCGTTGATTTAGCGAACACTGAAGCTTTCTTT. This gives the protein CSVDLANTEAFF.